This TCR beta chain was recorded in a study of T cells expressing NK-cell markers. Overall study context: There were seven HCMV-seropositive donors and one seronegative donor among the eight sequenced. Notes on the study in general: Topping the CD3+CD56-NKG2C+ fraction as well were these clonotypes, in a handful of donors. HCMV specificity of the expanded NKG2C+ T cell clones was not established.

Turning to this clonotype: No antigen is known for it.

TCRdb re-called the 5' RACE reads; one entry per CDR3 protein, DNA not given. This sample contains 140,000 to 150,000 distinct CDR3 sequences. Looked up from germline, CDR1 is LGHNA and CDR2 is YSLEER. The CDR3 totals 18 residues. The rearrangement uses TRBV4-3 and TRBJ1-1; absent DNA, TCRdb's TRBD1 call cannot be checked. The receptor was isolated from a man aged 18-30 years in good health. The specimen sequenced was blood T cells: a sorted CD56 or NKG2C T cell subset, CD4+ or CD8+ T cells, or bulk PBMC T cells (not recorded which). The CDR3 here is CASSQDITGGLMNTEAFF.